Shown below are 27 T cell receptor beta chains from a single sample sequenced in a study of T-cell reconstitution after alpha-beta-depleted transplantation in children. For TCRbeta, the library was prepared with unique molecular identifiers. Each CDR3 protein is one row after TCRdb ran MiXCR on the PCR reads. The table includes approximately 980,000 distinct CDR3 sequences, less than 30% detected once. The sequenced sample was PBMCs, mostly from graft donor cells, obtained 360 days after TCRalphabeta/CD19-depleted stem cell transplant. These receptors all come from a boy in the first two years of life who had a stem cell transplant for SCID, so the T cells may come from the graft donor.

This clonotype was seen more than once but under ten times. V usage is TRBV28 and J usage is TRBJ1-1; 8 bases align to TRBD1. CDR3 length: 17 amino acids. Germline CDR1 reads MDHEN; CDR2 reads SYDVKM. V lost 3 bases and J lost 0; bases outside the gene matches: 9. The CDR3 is CASSFGLDRVMNTEAFF. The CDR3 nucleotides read TGTGCCAGCAGTTTCGGATTGGACAGGGTCATGAACACTGAAGCTTTCTTT.

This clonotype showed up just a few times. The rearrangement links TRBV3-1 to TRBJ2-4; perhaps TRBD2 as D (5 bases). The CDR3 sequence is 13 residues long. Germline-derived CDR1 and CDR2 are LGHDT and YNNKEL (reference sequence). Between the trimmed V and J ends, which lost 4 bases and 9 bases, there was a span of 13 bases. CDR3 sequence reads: CASSPTTSGIQYF. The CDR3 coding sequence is TGTGCCAGCAGCCCCACAACTAGTGGCATTCAGTACTTC.

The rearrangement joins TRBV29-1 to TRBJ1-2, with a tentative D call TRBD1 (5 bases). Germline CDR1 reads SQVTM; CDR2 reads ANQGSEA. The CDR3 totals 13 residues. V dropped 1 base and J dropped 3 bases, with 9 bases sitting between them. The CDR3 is CSVEAREDYGYTF. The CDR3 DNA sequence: TGCAGCGTTGAAGCCAGGGAGGACTATGGCTACACCTTC.

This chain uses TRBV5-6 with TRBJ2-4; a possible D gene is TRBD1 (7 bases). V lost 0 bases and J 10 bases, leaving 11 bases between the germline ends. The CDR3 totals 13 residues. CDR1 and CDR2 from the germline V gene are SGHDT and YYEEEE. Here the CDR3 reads CASSLDQGGIQYF. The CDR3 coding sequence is TGTGCCAGCAGCTTGGACCAGGGGGGAATTCAGTACTTC.

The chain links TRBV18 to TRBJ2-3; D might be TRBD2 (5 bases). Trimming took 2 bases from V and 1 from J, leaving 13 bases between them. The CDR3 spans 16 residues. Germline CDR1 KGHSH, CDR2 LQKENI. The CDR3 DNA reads TGTGCCAGCTCACCATGGGCAGGAGGTCGCACAGATACGCAGTATTTT. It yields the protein CASSPWAGGRTDTQYF.

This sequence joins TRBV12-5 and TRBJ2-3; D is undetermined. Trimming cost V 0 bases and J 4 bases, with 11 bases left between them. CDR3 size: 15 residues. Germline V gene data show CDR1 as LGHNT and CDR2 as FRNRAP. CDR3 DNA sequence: TGTGCTAGTGGTTTGGTACCCTCAACAGCAGATACGCAGTATTTT. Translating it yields CASGLVPSTADTQYF.

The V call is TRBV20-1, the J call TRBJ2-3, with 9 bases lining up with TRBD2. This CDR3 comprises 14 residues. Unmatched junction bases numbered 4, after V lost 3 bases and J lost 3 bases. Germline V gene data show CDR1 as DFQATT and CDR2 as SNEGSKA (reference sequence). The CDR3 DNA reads TGCAGTGCTAGGCCAGCGGGGGGTACAGATACGCAGTATTTT. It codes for CSARPAGGTDTQYF.

The chain's CDR3 is CASSLAPSGGIYEQYF. The CDR3, as DNA: TGCGCCAGCAGCCTAGCCCCTAGCGGGGGGATCTACGAGCAGTACTTC. This chain joins TRBV4-3 and TRBJ2-7; 11 nucleotides match TRBD2. Losses at the gene ends were 4 bases for V and 3 bases for J; bases not matched to a gene: 8. CDR1 LGHNA and CDR2 YSLEER come from the germline V gene. The CDR3 has 16 amino acids.

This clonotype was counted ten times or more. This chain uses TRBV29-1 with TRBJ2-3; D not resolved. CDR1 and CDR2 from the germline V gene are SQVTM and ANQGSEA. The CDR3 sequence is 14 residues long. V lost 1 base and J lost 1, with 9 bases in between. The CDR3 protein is CSVEGPLGTDTQYF. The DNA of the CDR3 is TGCAGCGTTGAAGGGCCTTTAGGCACAGATACGCAGTATTTT.

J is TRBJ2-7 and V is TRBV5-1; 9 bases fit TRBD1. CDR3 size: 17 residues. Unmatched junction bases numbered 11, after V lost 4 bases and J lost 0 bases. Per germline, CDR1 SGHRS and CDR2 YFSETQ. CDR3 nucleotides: TGCGCCAGCAGCCCGACCGGGACAGGGAGGGCCTCCTACGAGCAGTACTTC. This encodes CASSPTGTGRASYEQYF.

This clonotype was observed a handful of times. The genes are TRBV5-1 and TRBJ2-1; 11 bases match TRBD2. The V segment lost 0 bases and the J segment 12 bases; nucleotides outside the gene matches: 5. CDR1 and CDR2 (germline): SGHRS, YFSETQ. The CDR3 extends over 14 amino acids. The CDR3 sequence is CASSLETSGERQFF. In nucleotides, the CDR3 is TGCGCCAGCAGCTTGGAGACTAGCGGGGAGAGGCAGTTCTTC.

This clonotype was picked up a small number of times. The CDR3 protein is CASSLVPPEGAYNEQFF. CDR3 nucleotide sequence: TGTGCCAGCAGCTTAGTCCCCCCAGAAGGTGCCTACAATGAGCAGTTCTTC. V usage is TRBV11-2 and J usage is TRBJ2-1; unclear D gene. There are 17 residues in the CDR3. V lost 1 base and J lost 2, with 15 bases in between. Germline loops: CDR1 SGHAT, CDR2 FQNNGV.

CDR3 bases: TGTGCCAGCAGCTTAGGAGGGATGGGGGAGACCCAGTACTTC. This gives the protein CASSLGGMGETQYF. V gene TRBV7-3 combines with J gene TRBJ2-5, with D perhaps TRBD2 (6 bases). CDR3 length: 14 amino acids. V dropped 2 bases and J dropped 5 bases, with 12 bases sitting between them. CDR1 SGHTA and CDR2 FQGTGA come from the germline V gene.

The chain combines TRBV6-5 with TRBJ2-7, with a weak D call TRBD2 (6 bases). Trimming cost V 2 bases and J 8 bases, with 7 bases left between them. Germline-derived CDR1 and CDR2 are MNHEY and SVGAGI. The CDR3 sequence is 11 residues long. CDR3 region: CASSYRGKQYF. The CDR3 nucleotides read TGTGCCAGCAGTTACCGGGGGAAGCAGTACTTC.

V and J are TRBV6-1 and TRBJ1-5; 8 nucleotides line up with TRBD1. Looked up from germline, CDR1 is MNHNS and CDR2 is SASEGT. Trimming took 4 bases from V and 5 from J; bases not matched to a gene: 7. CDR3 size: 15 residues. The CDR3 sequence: CASSAGTGLYQPQHF. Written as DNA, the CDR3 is TGTGCCAGCAGTGCCGGGACAGGTTTATATCAGCCCCAGCATTTT.

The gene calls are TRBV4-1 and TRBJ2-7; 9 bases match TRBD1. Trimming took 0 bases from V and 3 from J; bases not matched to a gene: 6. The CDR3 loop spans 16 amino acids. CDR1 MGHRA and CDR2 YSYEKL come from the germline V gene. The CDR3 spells CASSQDPGQGRYEQYF. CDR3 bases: TGCGCCAGCAGCCAAGATCCGGGACAGGGACGCTACGAGCAGTACTTC.

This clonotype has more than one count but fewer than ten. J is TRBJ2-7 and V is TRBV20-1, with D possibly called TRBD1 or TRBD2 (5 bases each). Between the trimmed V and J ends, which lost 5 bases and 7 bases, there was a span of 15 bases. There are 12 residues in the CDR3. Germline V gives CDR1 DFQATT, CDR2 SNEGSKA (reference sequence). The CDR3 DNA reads TGCAGTGCTCGGGGACGGTCAAGGGAGCAGTACTTC. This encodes CSARGRSREQYF.

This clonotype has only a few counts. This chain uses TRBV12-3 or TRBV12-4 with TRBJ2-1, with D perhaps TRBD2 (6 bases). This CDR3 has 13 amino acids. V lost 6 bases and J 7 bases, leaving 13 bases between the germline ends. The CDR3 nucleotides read TGTGCCAGCAGGTTAAGCCTAGCGAATGAGCAGTTCTTC. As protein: CASRLSLANEQFF.

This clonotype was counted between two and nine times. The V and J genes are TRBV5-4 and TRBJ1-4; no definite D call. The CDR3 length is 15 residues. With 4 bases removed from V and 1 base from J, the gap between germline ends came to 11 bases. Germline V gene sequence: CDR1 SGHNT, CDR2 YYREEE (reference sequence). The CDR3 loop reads CASSRRSRTNEKLFF. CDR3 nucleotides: TGTGCCAGCAGCCGACGGAGTAGAACTAATGAAAAACTGTTTTTT.

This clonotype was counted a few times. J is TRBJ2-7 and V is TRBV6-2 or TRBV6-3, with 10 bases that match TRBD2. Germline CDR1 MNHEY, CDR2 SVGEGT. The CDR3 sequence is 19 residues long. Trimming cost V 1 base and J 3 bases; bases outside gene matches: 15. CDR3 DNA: TGTGCCAGCAGTTACTTCCCCCTCTTGGGGGAGCGGGGGGGCTACGAGCAGTACTTC. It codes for CASSYFPLLGERGGYEQYF.

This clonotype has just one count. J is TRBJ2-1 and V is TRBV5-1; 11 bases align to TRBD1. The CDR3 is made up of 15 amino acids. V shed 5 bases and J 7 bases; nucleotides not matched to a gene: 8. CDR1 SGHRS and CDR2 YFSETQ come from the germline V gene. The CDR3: CASSLDRGQRNEQFF. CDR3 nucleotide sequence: TGCGCCAGCAGTCTGGACAGGGGGCAGAGGAATGAGCAGTTCTTC.

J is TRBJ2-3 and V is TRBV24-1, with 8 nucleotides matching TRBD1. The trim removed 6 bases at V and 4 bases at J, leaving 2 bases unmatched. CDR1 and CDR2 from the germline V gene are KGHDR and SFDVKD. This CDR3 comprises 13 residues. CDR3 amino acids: CATSPTGADTQYF. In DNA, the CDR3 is TGTGCCACCAGTCCGACAGGGGCAGATACGCAGTATTTT.

The CDR3 region is CASSVETGANVLTF. The CDR3 DNA follows: TGTGCCAGCAGCGTAGAAACTGGGGCCAACGTCCTGACTTTC. J is TRBJ2-6 and V is TRBV9; no firm D call. The CDR3 loop spans 14 amino acids. V dropped 0 bases and J dropped 2 bases, with 3 bases sitting between them. Germline CDR1 is SGDLS and CDR2 is YYNGEE.

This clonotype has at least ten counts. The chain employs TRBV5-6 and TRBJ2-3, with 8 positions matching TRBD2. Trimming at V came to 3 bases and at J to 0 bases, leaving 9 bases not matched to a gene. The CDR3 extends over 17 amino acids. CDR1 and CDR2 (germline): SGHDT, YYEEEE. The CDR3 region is CASSYPPGLGSTDTQYF. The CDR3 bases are TGTGCCAGCAGCTATCCACCGGGACTAGGAAGCACAGATACGCAGTATTTT.

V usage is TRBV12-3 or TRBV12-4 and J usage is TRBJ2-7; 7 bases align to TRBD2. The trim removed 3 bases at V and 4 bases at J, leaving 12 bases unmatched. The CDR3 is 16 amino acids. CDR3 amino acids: CASSFVFGGYGYEQYF. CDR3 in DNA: TGTGCCAGCAGTTTCGTCTTCGGGGGGTATGGGTACGAGCAGTACTTC.

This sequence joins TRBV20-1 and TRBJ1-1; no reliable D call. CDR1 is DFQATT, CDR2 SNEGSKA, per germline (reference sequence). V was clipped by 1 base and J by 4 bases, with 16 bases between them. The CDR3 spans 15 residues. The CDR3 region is CSARGERWRFTEAFF. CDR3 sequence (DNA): TGCAGTGCTAGAGGGGAGCGGTGGAGGTTCACTGAAGCTTTCTTT.

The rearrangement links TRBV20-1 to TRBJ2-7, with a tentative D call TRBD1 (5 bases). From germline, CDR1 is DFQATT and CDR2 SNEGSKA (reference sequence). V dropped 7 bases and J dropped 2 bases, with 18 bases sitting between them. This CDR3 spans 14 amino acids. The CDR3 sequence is CSVRWGRRPYEQYF. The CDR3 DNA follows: TGCAGTGTCAGGTGGGGCAGGAGACCCTACGAGCAGTACTTC.